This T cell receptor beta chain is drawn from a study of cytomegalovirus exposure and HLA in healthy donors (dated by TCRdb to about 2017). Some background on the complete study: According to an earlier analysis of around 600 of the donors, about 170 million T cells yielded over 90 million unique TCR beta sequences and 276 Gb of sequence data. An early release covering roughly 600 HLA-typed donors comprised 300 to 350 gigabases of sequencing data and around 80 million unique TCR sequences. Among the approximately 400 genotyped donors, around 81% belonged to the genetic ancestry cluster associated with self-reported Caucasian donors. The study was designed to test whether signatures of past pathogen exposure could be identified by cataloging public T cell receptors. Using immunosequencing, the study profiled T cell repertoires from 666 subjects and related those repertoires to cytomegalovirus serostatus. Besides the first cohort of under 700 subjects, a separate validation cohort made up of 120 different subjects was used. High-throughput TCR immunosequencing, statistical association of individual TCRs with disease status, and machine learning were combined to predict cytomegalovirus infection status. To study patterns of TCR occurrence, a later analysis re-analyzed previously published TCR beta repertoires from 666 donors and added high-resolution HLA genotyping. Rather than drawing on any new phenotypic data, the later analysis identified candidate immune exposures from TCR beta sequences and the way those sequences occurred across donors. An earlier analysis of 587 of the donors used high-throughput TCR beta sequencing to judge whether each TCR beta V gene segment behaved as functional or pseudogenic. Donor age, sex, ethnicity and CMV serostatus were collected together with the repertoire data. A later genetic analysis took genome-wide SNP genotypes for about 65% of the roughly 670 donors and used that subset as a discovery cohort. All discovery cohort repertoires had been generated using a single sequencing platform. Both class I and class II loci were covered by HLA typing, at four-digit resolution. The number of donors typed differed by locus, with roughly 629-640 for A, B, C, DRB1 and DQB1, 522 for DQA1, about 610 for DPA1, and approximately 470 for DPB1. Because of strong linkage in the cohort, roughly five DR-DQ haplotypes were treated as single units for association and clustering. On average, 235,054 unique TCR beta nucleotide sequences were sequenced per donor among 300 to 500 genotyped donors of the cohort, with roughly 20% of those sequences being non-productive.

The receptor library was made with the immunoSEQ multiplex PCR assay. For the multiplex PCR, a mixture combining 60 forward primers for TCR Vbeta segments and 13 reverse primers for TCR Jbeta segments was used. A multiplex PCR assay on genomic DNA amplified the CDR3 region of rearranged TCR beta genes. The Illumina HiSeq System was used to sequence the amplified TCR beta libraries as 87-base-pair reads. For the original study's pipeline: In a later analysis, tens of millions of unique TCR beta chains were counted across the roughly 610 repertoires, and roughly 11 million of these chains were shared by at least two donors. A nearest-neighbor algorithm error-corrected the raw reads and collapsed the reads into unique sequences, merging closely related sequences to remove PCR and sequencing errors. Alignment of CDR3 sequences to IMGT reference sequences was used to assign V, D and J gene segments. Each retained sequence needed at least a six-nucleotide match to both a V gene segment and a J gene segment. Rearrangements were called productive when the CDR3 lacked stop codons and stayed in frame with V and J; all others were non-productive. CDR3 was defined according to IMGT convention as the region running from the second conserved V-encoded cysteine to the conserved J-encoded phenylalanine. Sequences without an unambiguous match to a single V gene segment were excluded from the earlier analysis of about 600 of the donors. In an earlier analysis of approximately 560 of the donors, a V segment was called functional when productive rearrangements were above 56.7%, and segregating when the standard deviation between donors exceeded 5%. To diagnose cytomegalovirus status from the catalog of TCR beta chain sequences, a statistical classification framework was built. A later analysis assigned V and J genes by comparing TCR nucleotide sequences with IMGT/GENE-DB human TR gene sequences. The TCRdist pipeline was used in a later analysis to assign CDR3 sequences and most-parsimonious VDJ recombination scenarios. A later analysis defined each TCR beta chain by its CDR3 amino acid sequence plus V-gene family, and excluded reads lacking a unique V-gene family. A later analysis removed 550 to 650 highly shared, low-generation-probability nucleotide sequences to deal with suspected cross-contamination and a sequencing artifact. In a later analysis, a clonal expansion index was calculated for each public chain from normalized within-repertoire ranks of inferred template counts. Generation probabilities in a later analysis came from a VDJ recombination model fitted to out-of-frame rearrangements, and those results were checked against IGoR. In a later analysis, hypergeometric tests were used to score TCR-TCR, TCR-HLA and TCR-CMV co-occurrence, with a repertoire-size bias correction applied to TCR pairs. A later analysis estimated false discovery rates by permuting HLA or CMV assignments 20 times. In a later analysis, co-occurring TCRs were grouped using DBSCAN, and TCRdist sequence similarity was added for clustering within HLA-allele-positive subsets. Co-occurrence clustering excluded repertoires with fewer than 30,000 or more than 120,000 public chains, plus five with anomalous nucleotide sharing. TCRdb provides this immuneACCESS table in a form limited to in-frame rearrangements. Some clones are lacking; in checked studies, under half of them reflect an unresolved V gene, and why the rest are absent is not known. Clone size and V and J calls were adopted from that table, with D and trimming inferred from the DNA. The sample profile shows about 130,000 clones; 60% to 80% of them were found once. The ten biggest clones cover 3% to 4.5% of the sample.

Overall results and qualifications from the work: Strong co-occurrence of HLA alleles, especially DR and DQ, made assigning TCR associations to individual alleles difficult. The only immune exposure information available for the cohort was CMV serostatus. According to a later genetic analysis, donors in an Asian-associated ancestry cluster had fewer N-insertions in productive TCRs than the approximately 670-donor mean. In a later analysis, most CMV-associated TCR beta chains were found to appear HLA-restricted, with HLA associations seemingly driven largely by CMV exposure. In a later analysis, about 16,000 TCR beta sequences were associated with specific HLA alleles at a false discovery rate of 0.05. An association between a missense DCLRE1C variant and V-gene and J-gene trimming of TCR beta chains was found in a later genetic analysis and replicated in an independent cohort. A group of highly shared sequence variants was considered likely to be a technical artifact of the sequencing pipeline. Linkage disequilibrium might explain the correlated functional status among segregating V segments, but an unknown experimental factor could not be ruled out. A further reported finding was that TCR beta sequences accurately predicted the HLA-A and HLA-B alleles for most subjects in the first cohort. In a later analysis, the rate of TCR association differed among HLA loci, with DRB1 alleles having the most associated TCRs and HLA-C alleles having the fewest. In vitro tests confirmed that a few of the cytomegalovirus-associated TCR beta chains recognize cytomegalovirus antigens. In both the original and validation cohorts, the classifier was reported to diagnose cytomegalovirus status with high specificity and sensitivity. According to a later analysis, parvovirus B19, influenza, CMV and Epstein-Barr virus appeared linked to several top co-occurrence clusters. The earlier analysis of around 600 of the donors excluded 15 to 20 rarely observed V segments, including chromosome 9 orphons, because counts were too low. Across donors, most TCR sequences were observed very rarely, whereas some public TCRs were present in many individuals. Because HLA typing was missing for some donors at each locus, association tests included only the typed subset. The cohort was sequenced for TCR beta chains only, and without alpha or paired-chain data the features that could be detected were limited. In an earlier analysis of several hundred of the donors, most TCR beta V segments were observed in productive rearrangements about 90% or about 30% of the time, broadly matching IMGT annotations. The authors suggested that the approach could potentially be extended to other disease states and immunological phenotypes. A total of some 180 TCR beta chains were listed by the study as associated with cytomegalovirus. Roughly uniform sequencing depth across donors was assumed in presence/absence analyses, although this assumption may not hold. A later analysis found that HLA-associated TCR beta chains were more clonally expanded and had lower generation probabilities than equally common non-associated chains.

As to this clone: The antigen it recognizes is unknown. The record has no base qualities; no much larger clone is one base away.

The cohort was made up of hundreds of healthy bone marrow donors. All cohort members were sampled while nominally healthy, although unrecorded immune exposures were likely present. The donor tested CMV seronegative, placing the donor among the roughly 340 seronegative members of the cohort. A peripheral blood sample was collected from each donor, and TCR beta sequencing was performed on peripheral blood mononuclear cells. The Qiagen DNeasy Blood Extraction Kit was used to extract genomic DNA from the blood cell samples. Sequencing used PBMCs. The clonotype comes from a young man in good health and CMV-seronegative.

The nucleotide sequence reads as follows: TGTGCCAGCAGCCAAGTACTGCTGGCGGGGGCGCAGTATTTT. Its protein is CASSQVLLAGAQYF. Rearrangement joined TRBV4-2 to TRBJ2-3, with 7 bases matching TRBD2. The CDR1 and CDR2 encoded by the germline V gene are LGHNA and YNFKEQ. Measured from the cysteine to the phenylalanine, the CDR3 is 14 residues long. Of all the DNA, just the CDR3 is kept, 42 bases in frame from base 1. Trimming accounts for 1 base at V and 10 bases at J, while the number of junction bases matched to no gene is 8.